This TCR beta chain was documented in a study of blood T cell repertoires in COVID-19 (dated by TCRdb to the early 2020s). Study-level background: The collaborator samples originated in the United States, Italy and Spain and spanned the acute and convalescent phases of COVID-19. The repertoires were released in a freely available public database meant as a resource for research on the immune response to SARS-CoV-2. Where available, HLA class I and class II types were taken from metadata supplied by the sample provider and were not determined by assay-based typing. Samples were obtained from the ongoing ImmuneRACE study (first 160 participants) and from over 1,000 subjects provided by 6 global collaborators. The sample metadata nearly always contained a de-identified subject ID, COVID-19 status, age in years and sex. The prospective study material was composed of cDNA or gDNA derived from T cells, B-cell-depleted T cells, or PBMCs. The dataset comprised deeply sampled blood TCRbeta repertoires from subjects exposed to, actively infected with, or recovered from COVID-19.

Collaborating institutions collected whole blood in K2EDTA tubes following their own protocols. For TCRbeta analysis, collaborator samples were shipped as frozen whole blood, as isolated PBMCs, or as DNA extracted from either sample type. TCRbeta CDR3 regions were amplified from genomic DNA by means of the immunoSEQ Assay, a bias-controlled multiplex PCR. For the original study's pipeline: The number of nucleated cells in each sample was estimated by amplification of reference gene primers within the assay. To quantify the absolute abundance of each unique TCRbeta CDR3 rearrangement, sequence reads were collapsed and filtered. For each sample, productive Simpson clonality was calculated as the square root of Simpson's diversity index over productive rearrangements. This is the immuneACCESS table as TCRdb keeps it, with only in-frame sequences that have V and J called. A part of the clones is gone; compared with another copy, unresolved V genes explain less than half, and the rest is unexplained. V, J and clone size derive from that table, while D and trimming were established from the DNA sequence. The sample table records 50,000 to 70,000 clones; approximately 86% of these occur just once. 6.9% of the sample is in the top ten clones.

Inclusive of the bounding cysteine and phenylalanine, the CDR3 is 12 residues long. Solely the CDR3 DNA is kept, with 36 bases framed from the first base. As encoded in the germline V gene (reference sequence), CDR1 is MNHEY while CDR2 is SMNVEV. V is cut by 4 bases and J by 0 bases, and the space between the germline ends is 3 bases. With respect to this clone: No cognate antigen has been identified for it. Base qualities are not at hand, and no much larger clone is one base apart.

Broader findings and caveats from the paper: How much clinical and demographic metadata was included differed by source and by participant, and the metadata was provided uncurated.

The sequence is built from TRBV27 and TRBJ1-1; no D gene can be assigned with confidence. The clonotype was recovered from a man aged 50-59 years with active COVID-19. The specimen was peripheral blood. The DNA sequence is TGTGCCAGCAGTTCCGTGAACACTGAAGCTTTCTTT. Its product reads: CASSSVNTEAFF.